This T cell receptor (beta chain) stems from a study of T cells in Graves' hyperthyroidism and ophthalmopathy. This clonotype was counted ten times or more. Uncontrolled infections, other autoimmune diseases, pregnancy or lactation led to exclusion of patients. The CDR3 sequence is 15 residues long. The V gene's germline CDR1 is SGHRS and CDR2 YFSETQ. Trimming left V 0 bases short and J 2 bases short, with 12 bases between. The TCR beta CDR3 regions underwent amplification using RNA transcripts as the source. TCR CDR3 regions were first amplified by RT-PCR with HTBI primers. TCRdb itself ran the multiplex PCR reads through MiXCR, one entry per CDR3 protein. The table records around 360,000 distinct CDR3 sequences, 15% of them present only once.

This sequence was found in a woman aged 60-70 years with Graves' ophthalmopathy. What was sequenced was blood. The gene calls are TRBV5-1 and TRBJ2-7, with a weak D call TRBD1 (5 bases). In DNA, the CDR3 is TGCGCCAGCAGCTTGGGAGGACAAGTCCCCTACGAGCAGTACTTC. Translated, it gives CASSLGGQVPYEQYF.